The entry below gives a single T cell receptor beta chain sequence along with its context. Its antigen is currently unknown. RNA transcripts yielded amplified TCR beta CDR3 regions. When the TCR CDR3 underwent first-round RT-PCR, the HTBI primer set was used. TCRdb analysed the multiplex PCR reads with MiXCR anew, one entry per CDR3 protein. The sample has about 480,000 distinct CDR3 sequences; roughly an eighth are singletons. This sample is drawn from a study of T cells in Graves' hyperthyroidism and ophthalmopathy. Study observations and caveats: From stable hyperthyroidism, ophthalmopathy was separated by a 13 V-J model.

The sequence was obtained from a woman aged 18-29 years with Graves' hyperthyroidism. Sequenced: blood.

CDR3 sequence reads: CASSLGIQGRAFF. The CDR3 DNA is TGTGCCAGCAGCTTGGGGATACAGGGCCGAGCTTTCTTT. The V and J genes are TRBV7-9 and TRBJ2-2; a possible D gene is TRBD1 (6 bases). The end of the DNA is better explained by TRBJ1-1, so the J call may be wrong. The CDR3 covers 13 residues. CDR1 and CDR2 (germline): SEHNR, FQNEAQ (reference sequence).